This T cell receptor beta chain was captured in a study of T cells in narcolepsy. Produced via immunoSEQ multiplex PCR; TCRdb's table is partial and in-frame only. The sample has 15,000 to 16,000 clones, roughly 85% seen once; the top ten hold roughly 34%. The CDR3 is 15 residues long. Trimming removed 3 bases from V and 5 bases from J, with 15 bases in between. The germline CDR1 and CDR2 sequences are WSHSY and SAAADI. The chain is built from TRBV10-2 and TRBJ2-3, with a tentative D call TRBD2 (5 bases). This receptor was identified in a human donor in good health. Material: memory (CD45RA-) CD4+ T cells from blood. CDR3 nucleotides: TGCGCCAGCAGTGACCCGTCCGGGATAAGAGATACGCAGTATTTT. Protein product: CASSDPSGIRDTQYF.